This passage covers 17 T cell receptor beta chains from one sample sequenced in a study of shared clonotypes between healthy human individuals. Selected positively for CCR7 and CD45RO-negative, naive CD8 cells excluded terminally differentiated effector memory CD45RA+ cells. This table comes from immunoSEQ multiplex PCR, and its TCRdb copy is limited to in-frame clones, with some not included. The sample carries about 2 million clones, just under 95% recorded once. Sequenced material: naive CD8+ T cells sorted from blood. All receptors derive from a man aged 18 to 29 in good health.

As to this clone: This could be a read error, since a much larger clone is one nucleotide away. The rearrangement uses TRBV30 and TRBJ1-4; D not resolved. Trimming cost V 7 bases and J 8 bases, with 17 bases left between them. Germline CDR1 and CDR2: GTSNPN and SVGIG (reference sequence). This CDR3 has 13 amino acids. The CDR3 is CASLFTRTEKLFF. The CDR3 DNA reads TGTGCCTCACTTTTTACGAGAACGGAAAAACTGTTTTTT. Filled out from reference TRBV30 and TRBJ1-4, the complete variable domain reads SQTIHQWPATLVQPVGSPLSLECTVEGTSNPNLYWYRQAAGRGLQLLFYSVGIGQISSEVPQNLSASRPQDRQFILSSKKLLLSDSGFYLCASLFTRTEKLFFGSGTQLSVL.

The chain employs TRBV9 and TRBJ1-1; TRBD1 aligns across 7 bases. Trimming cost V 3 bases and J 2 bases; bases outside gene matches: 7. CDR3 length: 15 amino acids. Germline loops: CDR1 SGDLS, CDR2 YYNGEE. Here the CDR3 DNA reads TGTGCCAGCAGCGCTCCCGGGACAGATAACACTGAAGCTTTCTTT. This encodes CASSAPGTDNTEAFF.

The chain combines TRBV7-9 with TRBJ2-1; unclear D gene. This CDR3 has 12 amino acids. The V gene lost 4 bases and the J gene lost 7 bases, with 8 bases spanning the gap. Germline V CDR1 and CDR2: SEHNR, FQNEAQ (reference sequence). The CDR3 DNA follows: TGTGCCAGCAGCTCCTCCTTGAATGAGCAGTTCTTC. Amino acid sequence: CASSSSLNEQFF. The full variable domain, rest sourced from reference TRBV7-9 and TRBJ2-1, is DTGVSQNPRHKITKRGQNVTFRCDPISEHNRLYWYRQTLGQGPEFLTYFQNEAQLEKSRLLSDRFSAERPKGSFSTLEIQRTEQGDSAMYLCASSSSLNEQFFGPGTRLTVL.

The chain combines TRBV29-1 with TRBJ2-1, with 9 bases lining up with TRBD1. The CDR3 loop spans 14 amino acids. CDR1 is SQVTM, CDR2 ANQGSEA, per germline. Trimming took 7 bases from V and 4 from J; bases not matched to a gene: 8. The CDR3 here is CSAIDRGNYNEQFF. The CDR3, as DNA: TGCAGCGCTATTGACAGGGGGAATTACAATGAGCAGTTCTTC.

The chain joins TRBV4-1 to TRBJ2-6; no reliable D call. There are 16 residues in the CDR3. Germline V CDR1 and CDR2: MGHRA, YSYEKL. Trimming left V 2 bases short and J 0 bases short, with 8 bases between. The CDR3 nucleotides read TGCGCCAGCAGCCAAACCGTTGACTCTGGGGCCAACGTCCTGACTTTC. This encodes CASSQTVDSGANVLTF.

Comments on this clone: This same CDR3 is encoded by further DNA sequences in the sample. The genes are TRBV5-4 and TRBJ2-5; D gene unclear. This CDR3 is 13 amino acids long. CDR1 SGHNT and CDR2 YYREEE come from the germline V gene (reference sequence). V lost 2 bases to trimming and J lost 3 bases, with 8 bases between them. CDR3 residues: CASSLGGEETQYF. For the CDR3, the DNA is TGTGCCAGCAGCTTAGGTGGGGAAGAGACCCAGTACTTC.

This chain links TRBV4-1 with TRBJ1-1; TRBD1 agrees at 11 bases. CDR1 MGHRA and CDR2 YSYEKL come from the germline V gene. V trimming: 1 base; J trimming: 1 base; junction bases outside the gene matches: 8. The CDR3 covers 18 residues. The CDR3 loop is CASSQVAGTGGWNTEAFF. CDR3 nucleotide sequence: TGCGCCAGCAGCCAAGTGGCCGGGACAGGGGGATGGAACACTGAAGCTTTCTTT.

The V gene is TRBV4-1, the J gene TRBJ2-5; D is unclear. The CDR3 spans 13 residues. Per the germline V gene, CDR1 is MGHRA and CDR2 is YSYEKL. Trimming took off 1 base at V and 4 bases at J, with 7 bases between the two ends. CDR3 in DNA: TGCGCCAGCAGCCAAGGGTCTGGAGAGACCCAGTACTTC. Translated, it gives CASSQGSGETQYF.

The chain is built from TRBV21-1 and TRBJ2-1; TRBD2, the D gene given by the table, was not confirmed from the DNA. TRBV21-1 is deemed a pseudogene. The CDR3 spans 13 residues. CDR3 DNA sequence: TGTGCCACGGTCGTCGCGGGGAGTTTAGTGCAGTTCTTC. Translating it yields CATVVAGSLVQFF.

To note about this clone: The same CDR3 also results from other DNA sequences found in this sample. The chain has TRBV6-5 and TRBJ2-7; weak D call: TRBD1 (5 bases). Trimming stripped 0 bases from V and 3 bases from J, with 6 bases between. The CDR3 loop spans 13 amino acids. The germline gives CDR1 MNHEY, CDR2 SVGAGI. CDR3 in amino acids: CASSYSDSYEQYF. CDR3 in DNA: TGTGCCAGCAGTTACTCAGACAGCTACGAGCAGTACTTC.

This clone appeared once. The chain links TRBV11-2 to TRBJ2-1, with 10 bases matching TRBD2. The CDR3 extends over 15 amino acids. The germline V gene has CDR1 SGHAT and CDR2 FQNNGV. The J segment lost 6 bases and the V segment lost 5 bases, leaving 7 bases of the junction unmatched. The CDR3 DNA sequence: TGTGCCAGCAGCGCCTTAGCGGGAGGTGGCAATGAGCAGTTCTTC. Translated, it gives CASSALAGGGNEQFF.

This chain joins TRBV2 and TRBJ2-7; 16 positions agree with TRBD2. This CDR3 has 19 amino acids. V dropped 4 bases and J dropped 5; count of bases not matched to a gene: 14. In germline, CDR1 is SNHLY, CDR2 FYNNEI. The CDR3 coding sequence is TGTGCCAGCAGTGCGGACAGCGGGACTAGCGGGAGGGCCTTTAACGAGCAGTACTTC. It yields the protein CASSADSGTSGRAFNEQYF.

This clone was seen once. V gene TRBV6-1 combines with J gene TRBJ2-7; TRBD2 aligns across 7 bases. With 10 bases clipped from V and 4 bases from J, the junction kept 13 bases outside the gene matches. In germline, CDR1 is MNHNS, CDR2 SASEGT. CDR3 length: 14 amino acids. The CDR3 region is CATPLAAGPYEQYF. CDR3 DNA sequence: TGTGCCACACCTCTAGCGGCTGGACCATACGAGCAGTACTTC.

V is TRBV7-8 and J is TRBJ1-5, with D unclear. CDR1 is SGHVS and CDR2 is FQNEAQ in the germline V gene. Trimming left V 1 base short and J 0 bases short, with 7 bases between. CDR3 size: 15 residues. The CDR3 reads CASSLGHDSNQPQHF. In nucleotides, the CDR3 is TGTGCCAGCAGCTTAGGACATGATAGCAATCAGCCCCAGCATTTT.

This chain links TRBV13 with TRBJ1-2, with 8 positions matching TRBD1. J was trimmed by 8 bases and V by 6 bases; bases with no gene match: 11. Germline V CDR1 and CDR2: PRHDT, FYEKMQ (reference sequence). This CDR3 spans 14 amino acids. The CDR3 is CASRATGTGGGYTF. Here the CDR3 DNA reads TGTGCCAGCAGGGCGACCGGGACAGGTGGAGGCTACACCTTC.

Here the CDR3 DNA reads TGTGCCAGCATTCCGGGACAGAGCTCCTACAATGAGCAGTTCTTC. Residues: CASIPGQSSYNEQFF. The chain recombines TRBV25-1 with TRBJ2-1, with TRBD1 matching over 7 bases. The CDR3 sequence is 15 residues long. Germline V lookup: CDR1 MGHDK, CDR2 SYGVNS. V was clipped by 7 bases and J by 0 bases; unmatched bases: 6.

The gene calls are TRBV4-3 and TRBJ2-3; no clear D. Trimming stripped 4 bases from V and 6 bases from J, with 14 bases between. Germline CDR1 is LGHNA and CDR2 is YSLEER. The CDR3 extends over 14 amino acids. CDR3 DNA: TGCGCCAGCAGCCTCGAAAGGTCAGAGGATACGCAGTATTTT. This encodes CASSLERSEDTQYF.